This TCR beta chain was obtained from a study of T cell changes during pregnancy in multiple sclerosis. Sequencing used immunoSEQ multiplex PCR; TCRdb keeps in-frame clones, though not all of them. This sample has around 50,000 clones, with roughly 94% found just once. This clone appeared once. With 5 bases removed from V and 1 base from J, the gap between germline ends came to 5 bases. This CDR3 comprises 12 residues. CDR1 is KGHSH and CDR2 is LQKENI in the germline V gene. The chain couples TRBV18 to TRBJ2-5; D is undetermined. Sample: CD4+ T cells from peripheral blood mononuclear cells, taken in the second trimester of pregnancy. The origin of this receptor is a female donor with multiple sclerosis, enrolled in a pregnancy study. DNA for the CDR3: TGTGCCAGCTCAACCAGCCAAGAGACCCAGTACTTC. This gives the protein CASSTSQETQYF.